This TCR beta chain was documented in a study of blood T cells in healthy people across ages. Combining a sample-barcoded 5' primer with a J-beta primer mix, a second PCR ran for 7 to 11 cycles. From the 5' RACE reads, TCRdb called clonotypes with MiXCR, one entry per CDR3 protein. The sample has about a million distinct CDR3 sequences, approximately 49% seen once. With 0 bases removed from V and 1 base from J, the gap between germline ends came to 13 bases. Per the germline V gene, CDR1 is LGHNA and CDR2 is YSLEER. The CDR3 contains 16 residues. Sequenced sample: blood. V and J are TRBV4-3 and TRBJ2-7; no reliable D call. The sequence came from a man aged 25 to 45 in good health. This CDR3 reads CASSQDRQGNSYEQYF. The CDR3 DNA sequence: TGCGCCAGCAGCCAAGATAGGCAAGGAAATTCCTACGAGCAGTACTTC.